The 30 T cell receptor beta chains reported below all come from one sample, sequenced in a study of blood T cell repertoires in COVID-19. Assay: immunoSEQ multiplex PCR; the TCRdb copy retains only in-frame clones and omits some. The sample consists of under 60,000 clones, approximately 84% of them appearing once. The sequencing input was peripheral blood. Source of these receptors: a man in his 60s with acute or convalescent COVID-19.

CDR3 bases: TGTGCCAGCAGCCCAGGACAGTTCTCCTATGGCTACACCTTC. It codes for CASSPGQFSYGYTF. V is TRBV27 and J is TRBJ1-2, with D tentatively TRBD1 (6 bases). With 6 bases removed from V and 4 bases from J, the gap between germline ends came to 15 bases. The CDR3 sequence is 14 residues long. The germline V gene has CDR1 MNHEY and CDR2 SMNVEV (reference sequence).

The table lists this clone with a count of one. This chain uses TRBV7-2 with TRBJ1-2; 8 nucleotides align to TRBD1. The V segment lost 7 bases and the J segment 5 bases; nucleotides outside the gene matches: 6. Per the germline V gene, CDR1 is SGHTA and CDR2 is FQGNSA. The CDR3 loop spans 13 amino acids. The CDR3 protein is CASNKGTGYGYTF. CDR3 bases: TGTGCCAGCAACAAAGGGACAGGATATGGCTACACCTTC.

The CDR3: CASGADSLGSGYTF. CDR3 DNA sequence: TGTGCTAGTGGTGCTGACAGTCTGGGAAGCGGCTACACCTTC. This chain joins TRBV12-5 and TRBJ1-2, with D perhaps matching TRBD1 (5 bases). This CDR3 is 14 amino acids long. V was clipped by 5 bases and J by 8 bases, with 18 bases between them. Germline loops: CDR1 LGHNT, CDR2 FRNRAP.

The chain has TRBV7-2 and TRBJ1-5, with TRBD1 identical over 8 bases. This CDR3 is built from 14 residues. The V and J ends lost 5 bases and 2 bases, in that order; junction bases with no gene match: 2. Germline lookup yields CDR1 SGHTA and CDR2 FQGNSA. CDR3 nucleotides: TGTGCCAGCAGCCTACAGGGGGGCAATCAGCCCCAGCATTTT. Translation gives CASSLQGGNQPQHF.

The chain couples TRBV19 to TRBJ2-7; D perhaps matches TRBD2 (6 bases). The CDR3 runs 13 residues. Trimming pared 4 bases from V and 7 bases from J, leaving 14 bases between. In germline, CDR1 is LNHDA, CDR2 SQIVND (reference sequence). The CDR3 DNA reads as TGTGCCAGTAGTAATCAGGGAGGTTGGGAGCAGTACTTC. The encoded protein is CASSNQGGWEQYF.

CDR3 nucleotide sequence: TGTGCCAGCAGCTTGGGACGGGACAGGATGTATGGCTACACCTTC. Its translation: CASSLGRDRMYGYTF. V and J are TRBV13 and TRBJ1-2; 8 bases are shared with TRBD1. The CDR3 is made up of 15 amino acids. Germline V gene lookup returns CDR1 PRHDT and CDR2 FYEKMQ (reference sequence). V was clipped by 3 bases and J by 5 bases; unmatched bases: 8.

The CDR3 spells CASGLVPGPGQTEAFF. The CDR3 region has the DNA TGTGCTAGTGGTTTGGTACCAGGCCCCGGACAAACTGAAGCTTTCTTT. The genes are TRBV12-5 and TRBJ1-1; D possibly corresponds to TRBD1 (5 bases). This CDR3 is built from 16 residues. From germline, CDR1 is LGHNT and CDR2 FRNRAP. With 0 bases removed from V and 5 bases from J, the gap between germline ends came to 16 bases. The whole variable domain, filled in from reference TRBV12-5 and TRBJ1-1, reads DARVTQTPRHKVTEMGQEVTMRCQPILGHNTVFWYRQTMMQGLELLAYFRNRAPLDDSGMPKDRFSAEMPDATLATLKIQPSEPRDSAVYFCASGLVPGPGQTEAFFGQGTRLTVV.

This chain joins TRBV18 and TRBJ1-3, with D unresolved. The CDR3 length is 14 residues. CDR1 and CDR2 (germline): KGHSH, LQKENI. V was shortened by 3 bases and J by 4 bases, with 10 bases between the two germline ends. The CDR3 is CASSPVGEGNTIYF. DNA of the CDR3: TGTGCCAGCTCACCTGTCGGGGAAGGAAACACCATATATTTT.

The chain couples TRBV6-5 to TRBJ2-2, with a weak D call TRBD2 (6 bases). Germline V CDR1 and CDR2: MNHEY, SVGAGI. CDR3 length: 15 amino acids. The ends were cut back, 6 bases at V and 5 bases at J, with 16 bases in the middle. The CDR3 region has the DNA TGTGCCAGCAGCCCCTCGGCTGGAGGGACCGGGGAGCTGTTTTTT. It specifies CASSPSAGGTGELFF.

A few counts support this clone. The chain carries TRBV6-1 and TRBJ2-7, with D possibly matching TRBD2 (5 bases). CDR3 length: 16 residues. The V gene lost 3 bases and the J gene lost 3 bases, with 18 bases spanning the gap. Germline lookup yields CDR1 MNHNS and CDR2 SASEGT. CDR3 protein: CASSDLAGGWGYEQYF. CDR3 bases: TGTGCCAGCAGTGATCTGGCAGGAGGTTGGGGCTACGAGCAGTACTTC.

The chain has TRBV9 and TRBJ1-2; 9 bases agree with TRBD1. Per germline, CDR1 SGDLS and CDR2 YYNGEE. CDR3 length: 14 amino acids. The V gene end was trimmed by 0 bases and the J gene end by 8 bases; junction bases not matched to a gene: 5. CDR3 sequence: CASSVDRGPRGYTF. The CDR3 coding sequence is TGTGCCAGCAGCGTAGACAGGGGGCCACGGGGCTACACCTTC.

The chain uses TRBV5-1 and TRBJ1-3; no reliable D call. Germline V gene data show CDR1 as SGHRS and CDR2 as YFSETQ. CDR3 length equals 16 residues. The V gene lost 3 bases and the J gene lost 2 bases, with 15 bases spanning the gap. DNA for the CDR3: TGCGCCAGCAGCTCTGTTACGGTGGAGACTGGAAACACCATATATTTT. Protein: CASSSVTVETGNTIYF.

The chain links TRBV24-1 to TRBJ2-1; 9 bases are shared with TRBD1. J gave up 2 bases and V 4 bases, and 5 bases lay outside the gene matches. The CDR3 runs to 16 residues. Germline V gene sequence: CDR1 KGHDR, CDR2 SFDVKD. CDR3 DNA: TGTGCCACCAGTGACGCCGGGACAGGGACCTACAATGAGCAGTTCTTC. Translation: CATSDAGTGTYNEQFF.

CDR3 sequence reads: CASQDRGRTEAFF. For the CDR3, the DNA is TGTGCCAGCCAGGACAGGGGGCGAACTGAAGCTTTCTTT. V and J are TRBV19 and TRBJ1-1, with TRBD1 identical over 11 bases. Looked up from germline, CDR1 is LNHDA and CDR2 is SQIVND (reference sequence). The CDR3 is 13 residues long. The J segment lost 5 bases and the V segment lost 9 bases, leaving 5 bases of the junction unmatched.

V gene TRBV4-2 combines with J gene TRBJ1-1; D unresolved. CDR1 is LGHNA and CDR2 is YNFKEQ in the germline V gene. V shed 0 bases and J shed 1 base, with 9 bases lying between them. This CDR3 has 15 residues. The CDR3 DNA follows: TGTGCCAGCAGCCAAGAAGTGCAACAGAACACTGAAGCTTTCTTT. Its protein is CASSQEVQQNTEAFF.

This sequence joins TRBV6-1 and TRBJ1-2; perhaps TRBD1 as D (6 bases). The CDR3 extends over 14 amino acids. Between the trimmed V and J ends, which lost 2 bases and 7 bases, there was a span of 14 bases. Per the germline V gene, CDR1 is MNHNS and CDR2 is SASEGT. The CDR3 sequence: CASSEWGTGSGYTF. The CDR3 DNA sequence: TGTGCCAGCAGTGAATGGGGTACAGGGTCTGGCTACACCTTC.

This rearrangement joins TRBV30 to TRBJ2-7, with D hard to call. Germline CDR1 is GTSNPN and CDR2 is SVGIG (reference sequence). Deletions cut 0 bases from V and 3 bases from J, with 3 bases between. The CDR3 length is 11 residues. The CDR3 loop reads CAWSVHYEQYF. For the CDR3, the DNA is TGTGCCTGGAGTGTCCACTACGAGCAGTACTTC.

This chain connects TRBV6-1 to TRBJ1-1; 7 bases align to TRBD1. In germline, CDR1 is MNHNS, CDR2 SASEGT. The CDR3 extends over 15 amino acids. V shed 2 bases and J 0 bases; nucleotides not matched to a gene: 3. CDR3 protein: CASSEPGGMNTEAFF. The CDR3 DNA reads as TGTGCCAGCAGTGAACCAGGGGGAATGAACACTGAAGCTTTCTTT.

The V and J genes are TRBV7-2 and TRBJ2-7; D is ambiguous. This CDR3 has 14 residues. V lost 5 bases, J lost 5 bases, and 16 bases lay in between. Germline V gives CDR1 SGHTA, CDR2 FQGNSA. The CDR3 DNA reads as TGTGCCAGCAGCCCCGCACGCGCTAGTCACGAGCAGTACTTC. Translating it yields CASSPARASHEQYF.

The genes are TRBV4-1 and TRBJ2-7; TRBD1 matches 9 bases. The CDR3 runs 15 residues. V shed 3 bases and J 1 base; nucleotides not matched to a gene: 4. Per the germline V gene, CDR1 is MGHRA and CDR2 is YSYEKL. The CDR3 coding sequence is TGCGCCAGCAGCCAGACAGGGGGGAGTTCCTACGAGCAGTACTTC. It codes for CASSQTGGSSYEQYF.

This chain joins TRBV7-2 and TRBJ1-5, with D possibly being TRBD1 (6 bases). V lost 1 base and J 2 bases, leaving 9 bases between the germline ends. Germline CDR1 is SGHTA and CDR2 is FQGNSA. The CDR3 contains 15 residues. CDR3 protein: CASSLDRVGNQPQHF. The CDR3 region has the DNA TGTGCCAGCAGCTTAGACAGGGTAGGCAATCAGCCCCAGCATTTT.

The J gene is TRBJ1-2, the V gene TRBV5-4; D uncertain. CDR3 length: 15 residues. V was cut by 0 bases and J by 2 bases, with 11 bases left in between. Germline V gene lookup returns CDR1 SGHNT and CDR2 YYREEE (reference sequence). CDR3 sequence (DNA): TGTGCCAGCAGCTTGGGCCCAAGCCGCAACTATGGCTACACCTTC. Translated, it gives CASSLGPSRNYGYTF. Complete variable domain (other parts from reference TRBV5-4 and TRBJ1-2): ETGVTQSPTHLIKTRGQQVTLRCSSQSGHNTVSWYQQALGQGPQFIFQYYREEENGRGNFPPRFSGLQFPNYSSELNVNALELDDSALYLCASSLGPSRNYGYTFGSGTRLTVV.

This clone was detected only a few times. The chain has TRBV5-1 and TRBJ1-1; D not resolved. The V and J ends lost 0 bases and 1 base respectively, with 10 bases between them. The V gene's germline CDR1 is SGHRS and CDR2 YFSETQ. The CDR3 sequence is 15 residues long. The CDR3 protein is CASSLGDEGNTEAFF. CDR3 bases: TGCGCCAGCAGCTTGGGGGATGAGGGGAACACTGAAGCTTTCTTT.

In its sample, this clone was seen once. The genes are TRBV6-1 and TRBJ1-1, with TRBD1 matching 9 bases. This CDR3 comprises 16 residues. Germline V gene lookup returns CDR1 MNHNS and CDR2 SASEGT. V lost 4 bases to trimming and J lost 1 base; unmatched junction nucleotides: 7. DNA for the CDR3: TGTGCCAGCAGTGTCGGGACAGGGTGGGAGAACACTGAAGCTTTCTTT. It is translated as CASSVGTGWENTEAFF.

CDR3 loop: CASSVSTGTGMNTIYF. DNA of the CDR3: TGTGCCAGCAGCGTTTCCACCGGGACAGGGATGAACACCATATATTTT. This chain links TRBV9 with TRBJ1-3; the match to TRBD1 covers 9 bases. In germline, CDR1 is SGDLS, CDR2 YYNGEE. The J segment lost 7 bases and the V segment lost 2 bases, leaving 10 bases of the junction unmatched. The CDR3 consists of 16 residues.

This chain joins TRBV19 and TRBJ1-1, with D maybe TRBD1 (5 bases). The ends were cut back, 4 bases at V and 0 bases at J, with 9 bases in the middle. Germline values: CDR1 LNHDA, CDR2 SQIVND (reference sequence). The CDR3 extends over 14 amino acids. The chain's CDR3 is CASSTDILNTEAFF. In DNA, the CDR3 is TGTGCCAGTAGTACGGACATACTGAACACTGAAGCTTTCTTT. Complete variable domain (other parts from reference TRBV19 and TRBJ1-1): DGGITQSPKYLFRKEGQNVTLSCEQNLNHDAMYWYRQDPGQGLRLIYYSQIVNDFQKGDIAEGYSVSREKKESFPLTVTSAQKNPTAFYLCASSTDILNTEAFFGQGTRLTVV.

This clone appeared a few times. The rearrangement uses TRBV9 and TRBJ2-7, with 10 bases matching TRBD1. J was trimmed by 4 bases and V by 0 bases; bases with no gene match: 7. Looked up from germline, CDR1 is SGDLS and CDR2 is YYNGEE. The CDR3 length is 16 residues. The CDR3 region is CASSVGVGTGVYEQYF. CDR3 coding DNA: TGTGCCAGCAGCGTAGGGGTTGGGACAGGGGTGTACGAGCAGTACTTC.

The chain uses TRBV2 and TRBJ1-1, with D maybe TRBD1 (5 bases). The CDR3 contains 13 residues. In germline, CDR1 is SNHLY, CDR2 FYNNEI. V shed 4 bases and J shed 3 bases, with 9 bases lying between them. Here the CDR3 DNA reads TGTGCCAGCAGTGTCAGGGTCCACACTGAAGCTTTCTTT. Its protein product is CASSVRVHTEAFF.

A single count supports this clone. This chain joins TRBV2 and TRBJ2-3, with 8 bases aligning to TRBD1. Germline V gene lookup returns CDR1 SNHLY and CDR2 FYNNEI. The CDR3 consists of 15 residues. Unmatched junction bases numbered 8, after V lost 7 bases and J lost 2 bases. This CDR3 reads CASTADRAFTDTQYF. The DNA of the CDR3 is TGTGCCAGCACCGCGGACAGGGCTTTCACAGATACGCAGTATTTT.

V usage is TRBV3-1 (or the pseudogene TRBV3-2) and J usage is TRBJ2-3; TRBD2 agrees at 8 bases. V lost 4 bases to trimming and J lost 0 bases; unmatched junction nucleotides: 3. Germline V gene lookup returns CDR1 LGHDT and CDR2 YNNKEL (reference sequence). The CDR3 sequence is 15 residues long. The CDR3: CASSPGLASTDTQYF. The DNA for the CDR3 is TGTGCCAGCAGCCCAGGACTAGCTAGCACAGATACGCAGTATTTT.